The present TCR beta chain was sequenced within a study of low-dose radiotherapy and immunotherapy resistance in tumors. Study-wide context: Cohort 1 was given 0.5 Gy per fraction every 2 weeks, for 6.5 Gy total.

Regarding time point: before trial treatment. Low-dose radiotherapy, low-dose cyclophosphamide, aspirin, ipilimumab and nivolumab were all given to the donors. Primers targeting TRAV and TRBV primed first-strand cDNA, covering alpha and beta chains. The authors ran about 21 PCR cycles to amplify TCRs with a constant-region primer and V-primer adapter. TCRdb re-called the reads with MiXCR, one entry per CDR3 protein. The profile shows about 60,000 distinct CDR3 sequences, approximately 25% of them singletons. The receptor was isolated from a male donor with prostate cancer. This specimen consisted of PBMCs, obtained before treatment.

CDR3 nucleotide sequence: TGTGCCAGCTCTATGAGGATTGGAACCGGGGAGCTGTTTTTT. Translated, it gives CASSMRIGTGELFF. The chain has TRBV2 and TRBJ2-2; D unresolved. The V end was cut by 8 bases, the J end by 5 bases, with 15 bases between. Germline CDR1 SNHLY, CDR2 FYNNEI. CDR3 length equals 14 residues.